What follows are 10 T cell receptor beta chains derived from one specimen sequenced in a study of T cell responses to AZD1222 COVID-19 vaccine. Profiling relied on immunoSEQ multiplex PCR, and the TCRdb table lists in-frame clones only, not all of them. The sample consists of tens of thousands of clones, over 75% of them appearing once. The input for sequencing was peripheral blood, taken 28 days after the second AZD1222 dose. The receptors come from an adult who received the AZD1222 COVID-19 vaccine.

The chain carries TRBV12-3 or TRBV12-4 and TRBJ2-3; D perhaps matches TRBD1 (5 bases). Trimming pared 6 bases from V and 6 bases from J, leaving 7 bases between. The CDR3 spans 11 residues. The CDR3 DNA reads as TGTGCCAGCAGAGCAGGGGATACGCAGTATTTT. Translated, it gives CASRAGDTQYF.

The chain joins TRBV19 to TRBJ2-2, with D possibly TRBD2 on 6 matching bases. V lost 5 bases, J lost 0 bases, and 16 bases lay in between. This CDR3 is 17 amino acids long. Germline CDR1 reads LNHDA; CDR2 reads SQIVND (reference sequence). The DNA of the CDR3 is TGTGCCAGTAGTCCCAGGGACTTCAAAACGAACACCGGGGAGCTGTTTTTT. Translated, it gives CASSPRDFKTNTGELFF.

This clone was found once. The J gene is TRBJ2-5, the V gene TRBV2; the match to TRBD1 covers 10 bases. The CDR3 sequence is 13 residues long. CDR1 and CDR2 from the germline V gene are SNHLY and FYNNEI. Trimming took 6 bases from V and 7 from J; bases not matched to a gene: 5. CDR3 sequence reads: CASRGTGEATQYF. As DNA, the CDR3 is TGTGCCAGCAGGGGGACAGGGGAAGCGACCCAGTACTTC.

The table lists this clone with a few counts. The rearrangement links TRBV19 to TRBJ2-7, with 7 bases lining up with TRBD1. V lost 7 bases to trimming and J lost 0 bases; unmatched junction nucleotides: 3. Germline CDR1 and CDR2: LNHDA and SQIVND (reference sequence). The CDR3 is made up of 13 amino acids. CDR3 sequence: CASIGDSSYEQYF. The DNA of the CDR3 is TGTGCCAGTATTGGGGACAGCTCCTACGAGCAGTACTTC.

The chain uses TRBV3-1 (or the pseudogene TRBV3-2) and TRBJ1-3; a possible D gene is TRBD1 (5 bases). The CDR3 totals 18 residues. Per germline, CDR1 LGHDT and CDR2 YNNKEL (reference sequence). V was cut by 0 bases and J by 0 bases, with 15 bases left in between. The CDR3 region is CASSQDGGGTISGNTIYF. CDR3 nucleotides: TGTGCCAGCAGCCAAGATGGGGGAGGGACGATCTCTGGAAACACCATATATTTT.

This clone was found a few times. The chain carries TRBV29-1 and TRBJ2-1, with D tentatively TRBD2 (6 bases). The germline V gene has CDR1 SQVTM and CDR2 ANQGSEA. V was shortened by 6 bases and J by 9 bases, with 15 bases between the two germline ends. The CDR3 covers 12 residues. The CDR3 spells CSVDSGRSEQFF. The CDR3 region has the DNA TGCAGCGTGGACTCAGGGAGGAGTGAGCAGTTCTTC.

This clone was detected only once. The chain joins TRBV19 to TRBJ2-1; 9 bases align to TRBD1. Germline V lookup: CDR1 LNHDA, CDR2 SQIVND (reference sequence). V gave up 6 bases and J gave up 7 bases; unmatched junction bases: 10. This CDR3 comprises 15 residues. The CDR3 protein is CASRDRGSTWNEQFF. In DNA, the CDR3 is TGTGCCAGTAGGGACAGGGGTTCAACTTGGAATGAGCAGTTCTTC.

The rearrangement links TRBV4-2 to TRBJ1-1; weak D call: TRBD1 (5 bases). This CDR3 contains 15 residues. The germline CDR1 and CDR2 sequences are LGHNA and YNFKEQ. The ends were cut back, 0 bases at V and 1 base at J, with 9 bases in the middle. CDR3 sequence: CASSQEEGANTEAFF. DNA of the CDR3: TGTGCCAGCAGCCAAGAGGAAGGGGCGAACACTGAAGCTTTCTTT.

The chain employs TRBV10-3 and TRBJ1-6, with 7 bases matching TRBD1. CDR1 ENHRY and CDR2 SYGVKD come from the germline V gene. Trimming took 3 bases from V and 7 from J; bases not matched to a gene: 12. This CDR3 contains 17 residues. CDR3 sequence: CAISENIQMDRNSPLHF. The CDR3 DNA sequence: TGTGCCATCAGTGAAAATATTCAGATGGACAGGAATTCACCCCTCCACTTT.

The chain combines TRBV7-2 with TRBJ1-2; TRBD1 aligns across 9 bases. The ends lost 5 bases at V and 4 bases at J; junction bases unmatched: 8. Germline CDR1 SGHTA, CDR2 FQGNSA. The CDR3 contains 15 residues. The CDR3 loop reads CASSTGQGRSYGYTF. The CDR3 DNA is TGTGCCAGCAGCACGGGACAGGGAAGGTCCTATGGCTACACCTTC. Variable domain in full (rest from reference TRBV7-2 and TRBJ1-2): GAGVSQSPSNKVTEKGKDVELRCDPISGHTALYWYRQSLGQGLEFLIYFQGNSAPDKSGLPSDRFSAERTGGSVSTLTIQRTQQEDSAVYLCASSTGQGRSYGYTFGSGTRLTVV.